Listed below are T cell receptor beta chains from one sample, sequenced in a study of response to subunit inactivated influenza vaccine. TCRdb ran MiXCR on the RT-PCR reads and lists one entry per CDR3 protein. The table includes over 400,000 distinct CDR3 sequences, 10% to 15% detected once. Sequencing used PBMCs from blood, obtained 35 to 45 days after vaccination. The source is a man aged 50 or older who received an inactivated influenza vaccine. The CDR3 runs from the conserved cysteine through the conserved F or W. A D gene is named only where the DNA matches it firmly. The size field is filled for only some rows; it gives once, few, many or a size class.

V	D	size	J	CDR3	DNA
TRBV6-2/TRBV6-3	.	.	TRBJ2-7	CASSPLNEQYF	TGTGCCAGCAGTCCTCTAAACGAGCAGTACTTC
TRBV7-2	.	few	TRBJ2-1	CATSILKANEQFF	TGTGCCACCTCGATCCTCAAGGCCAATGAGCAGTTCTTC
TRBV6-1	TRBD2	few	TRBJ2-5	CASGRTSGTTETQYF	TGTGCCAGCGGAAGGACTAGCGGGACCACTGAGACCCAGTACTTC
TRBV12-3/TRBV12-4	TRBD2	few	TRBJ2-7	CASSETSGLVEQYF	TGTGCCAGCAGCGAGACTAGCGGTTTGGTCGAGCAGTACTTC
TRBV24-1	.	many	TRBJ2-5	CATSDFTFGTNQETQYF	TGTGCCACCAGTGATTTCACCTTCGGGACAAACCAAGAGACCCAGTACTTC
TRBV27	TRBD1	many	TRBJ2-7	CASSLGQGTYEQYF	TGTGCCAGCAGCTTAGGACAGGGTACCTACGAGCAGTACTTC
TRBV5-1	TRBD1	many	TRBJ2-3	CASSQDRGRGTDTQYF	TGCGCCAGCAGCCAAGACAGGGGCAGGGGCACAGATACGCAGTATTTT
TRBV5-1	.	.	TRBJ2-2	CASTDRVGGTGELFF	TGCGCCAGCACCGACAGGGTCGGAGGGACCGGGGAGCTGTTTTTT
TRBV20-1	.	many	TRBJ1-3	CSARDGRASGNTIYF	TGCAGTGCTAGAGATGGGAGGGCCTCTGGAAACACCATATATTTT
TRBV28	.	few	TRBJ1-1	CASSLFGPLEAFF	TGTGCCAGCAGTTTATTTGGCCCTCTGGAAGCTTTCTTT
TRBV12-3/TRBV12-4	TRBD2	many	TRBJ2-2	CASSASGTTGELFF	TGTGCCAGCAGTGCCAGCGGGACCACCGGGGAGCTGTTTTTT
TRBV5-1	.	few	TRBJ2-5	CASSAGPEETQYF	TGCGCCAGCAGCGCGGGACCCGAAGAGACCCAGTACTTC
TRBV3-1	.	many	TRBJ1-5	CASSQLGQPQHF	TGTGCCAGCAGCCAACTTGGGCAGCCCCAGCATTTT
TRBV7-8	.	few	TRBJ2-3	CASSLVIGSGFTDTQYF	TGTGCCAGCAGCTTAGTAATCGGGTCAGGATTCACAGATACGCAGTATTTT
TRBV19	TRBD2	.	TRBJ2-1	CASRASGRVSYNEQFF	TGTGCCAGCCGCGCTAGCGGGAGGGTTTCCTACAATGAGCAGTTCTTC
TRBV21-1	.	few	TRBJ2-2	CASSKRRGQGDTGELFF	TGTGCCAGCAGCAAAAGGCGCGGACAGGGAGATACCGGGGAGCTGTTTTTT
TRBV6-5	.	.	TRBJ1-2	CASGVGYGYTF	TGTGCCAGCGGGGTCGGCTATGGCTACACCTTC
TRBV24-1	TRBD1	.	TRBJ2-5	CATSLGTEETQYF	TGTGCCACCAGTCTAGGGACAGAAGAGACCCAGTACTTC
TRBV7-9	.	.	TRBJ2-1	CASSLVNSPDNEQFF	TGTGCCAGCAGCTTAGTCAACTCCCCGGACAATGAGCAGTTCTTC
TRBV5-1	TRBD1	few	TRBJ2-3	CASSQLDRGQSDTQYF	TGCGCCAGCAGCCAGCTGGACAGGGGGCAATCAGATACGCAGTATTTT
TRBV24-1	TRBD2	few	TRBJ2-1	CATSDPGTSGPYNEQFF	TGTGCCACCAGTGATCCCGGGACTAGCGGGCCGTACAATGAGCAGTTCTTC
TRBV9	TRBD1	.	TRBJ2-3	CASSVDRGPTDTQYF	TGTGCCAGCAGCGTTGACAGGGGCCCCACAGATACGCAGTATTTT
TRBV30	.	.	TRBJ2-1	CAWSWQGNEQFF	TGTGCCTGGAGTTGGCAGGGCAATGAGCAGTTCTTC
TRBV6-5	TRBD1	few	TRBJ2-7	CASSYSNRDRNGEQYF	TGTGCCAGCAGTTACTCGAACCGGGACAGGAATGGCGAGCAGTACTTC
TRBV12-3/TRBV12-4	.	few	TRBJ2-2	CASTWWNTGELFF	TGTGCCAGCACATGGTGGAACACCGGGGAGCTGTTTTTT
TRBV30	TRBD2	few	TRBJ2-5	CAWSTTGGQETQYF	TGTGCCTGGAGTACCACCGGGGGGCAAGAGACCCAGTACTTC
TRBV7-9	.	few	TRBJ2-3	CASSSTGDTQYF	TGTGCCAGCAGCTCTACGGGGGATACGCAGTATTTT
TRBV7-2	.	many	TRBJ2-7	CASSPLAGGSSYEQYF	TGTGCCAGCAGCCCGTTGGCGGGTGGGAGCTCCTACGAGCAGTACTTC
TRBV7-3	.	.	TRBJ2-4	CASSLTGGRGNIQYF	TGTGCCAGCAGCTTAACGGGAGGCCGAGGAAACATTCAGTACTTC
TRBV6-5	TRBD2	.	TRBJ2-1	CASSSFLAGAKNEQFF	TGTGCCAGCAGTTCTTTTCTAGCGGGGGCCAAAAATGAGCAGTTCTTC
TRBV7-8	.	.	TRBJ2-5	CASSLASGPGETQYF	TGTGCCAGCAGCTTAGCCTCGGGGCCGGGAGAGACCCAGTACTTC
TRBV4-3	.	.	TRBJ1-6	CASSQDAYVDSPLHF	TGCGCCAGCAGCCAAGATGCATACGTGGATTCACCCCTCCACTTT
TRBV3-1	.	.	TRBJ2-2	CASSQFYFDGELFF	TGTGCCAGCAGCCAATTTTATTTCGACGGGGAGCTGTTTTTT
TRBV5-1	.	.	TRBJ2-4	CASSLLGGDGSKNIQYF	TGCGCCAGCAGCTTGTTAGGAGGGGACGGGTCCAAAAACATTCAGTACTTC
TRBV18	.	many	TRBJ1-1	CATLDQMNTEAFF	TGTGCCACCCTCGACCAAATGAACACTGAAGCTTTCTTT
TRBV6-2/TRBV6-3	.	few	TRBJ2-7	CASSLALRDNSYEQYF	TGTGCCAGCAGTTTGGCCCTCCGGGACAACTCCTACGAGCAGTACTTC
TRBV20-1	.	.	TRBJ2-3	CCARERLRDNPADTQYF	TGCTGTGCTAGAGAGAGACTCAGGGACAACCCGGCAGATACGCAGTATTTT
TRBV20-1	.	.	TRBJ1-5	CSARDLGRAPNQPQHF	TGCAGTGCTAGAGATCTTGGCAGAGCCCCTAATCAGCCCCAGCATTTT
TRBV6-6	.	few	TRBJ1-4	CASSYRWEEKLFF	TGTGCCAGCAGTTACCGGTGGGAGGAAAAACTGTTTTTT
TRBV4-2	TRBD2	.	TRBJ2-2	CASSQALAGASNTGELFF	TGTGCCAGCAGCCAAGCCCTAGCGGGAGCCTCGAACACCGGGGAGCTGTTTTTT
TRBV7-9	TRBD1	once	TRBJ2-7	CASSLAGQGPHEQYF	TGTGCCAGCAGCTTAGCGGGACAGGGTCCCCACGAGCAGTACTTC
TRBV12-3/TRBV12-4	TRBD2	.	TRBJ2-7	CASSPGGADYEQYF	TGTGCCAGCAGCCCGGGGGGAGCTGACTACGAGCAGTACTTC
TRBV29-1	.	.	TRBJ2-2	CSAKVRVTGELFF	TGCAGCGCCAAAGTTAGGGTTACCGGGGAGCTGTTTTTT
TRBV29-1	.	.	TRBJ2-5	CSVVTSPETQYF	TGCAGCGTTGTAACATCCCCGGAGACCCAGTACTTC
TRBV7-7	TRBD2	.	TRBJ2-3	CASSSGLAGGRADTRYF	TGTGCTAGCAGCTCGGGACTAGCGGGGGGAAGGGCAGATACGCGGTATTTT